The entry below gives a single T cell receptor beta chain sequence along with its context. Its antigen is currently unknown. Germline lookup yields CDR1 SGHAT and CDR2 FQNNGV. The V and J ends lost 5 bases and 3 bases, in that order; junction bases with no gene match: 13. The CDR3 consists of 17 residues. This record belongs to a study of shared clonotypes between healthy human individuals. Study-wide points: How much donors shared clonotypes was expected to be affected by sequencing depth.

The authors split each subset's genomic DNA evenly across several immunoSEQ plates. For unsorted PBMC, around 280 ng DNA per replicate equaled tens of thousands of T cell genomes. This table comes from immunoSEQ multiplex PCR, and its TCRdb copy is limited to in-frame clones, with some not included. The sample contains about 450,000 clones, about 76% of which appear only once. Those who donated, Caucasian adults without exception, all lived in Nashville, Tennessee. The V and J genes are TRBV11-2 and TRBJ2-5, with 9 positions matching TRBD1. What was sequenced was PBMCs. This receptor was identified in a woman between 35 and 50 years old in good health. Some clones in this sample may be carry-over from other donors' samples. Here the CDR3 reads CASSTYRDRVGKETQYF. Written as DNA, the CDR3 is TGTGCCAGCAGCACCTACCGGGACAGGGTCGGTAAAGAGACCCAGTACTTC.